This TCR beta chain was documented in a study of cytomegalovirus exposure and HLA in healthy donors. The wider study: In a later analysis, it was reported that the approximately 120 validation repertoires had been produced on the same platform as the roughly 700 repertoires belonging to the first cohort.

The study's findings and limits: CMV antigen specificity was confirmed in vitro for a few CMV-associated chains.

The data were produced by immunoSEQ multiplex PCR, yet TCRdb's version contains in-frame clones alone and is incomplete. The data contain about 140,000 clones, less than 90% of them singletons. J gave up 1 base and V 0 bases, and 9 bases lay outside the gene matches. The CDR3 totals 17 residues. Germline CDR1 is SGHRS and CDR2 is YFSETQ. Separate from the 666-subject first cohort was the approximately 120-subject validation cohort, to which the donors belonged. Worth noting for this clone: The antigen remains unidentified.

The TCR was taken from a man aged 18 to 30 in good health and CMV-seronegative. The chain carries TRBV5-1 and TRBJ1-1; 7 positions agree with TRBD1. Specimen: PBMCs. The CDR3: CASSLESPDRSNTEAFF. The CDR3 DNA sequence: TGCGCCAGCAGCTTGGAGAGCCCGGACAGGTCGAACACTGAAGCTTTCTTT.